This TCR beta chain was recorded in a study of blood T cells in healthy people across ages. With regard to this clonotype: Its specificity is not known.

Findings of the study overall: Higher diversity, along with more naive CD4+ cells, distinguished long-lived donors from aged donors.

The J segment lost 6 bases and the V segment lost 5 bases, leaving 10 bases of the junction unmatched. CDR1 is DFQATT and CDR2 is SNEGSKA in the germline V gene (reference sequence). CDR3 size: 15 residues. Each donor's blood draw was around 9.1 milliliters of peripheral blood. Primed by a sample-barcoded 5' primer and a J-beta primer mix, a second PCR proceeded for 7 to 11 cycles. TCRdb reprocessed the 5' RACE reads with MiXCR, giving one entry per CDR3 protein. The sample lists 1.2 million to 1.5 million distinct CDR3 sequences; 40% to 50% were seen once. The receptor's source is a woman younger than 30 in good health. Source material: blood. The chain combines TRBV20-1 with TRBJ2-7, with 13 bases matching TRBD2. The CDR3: CSAWTSGSRAREQYF. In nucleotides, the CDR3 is TGCAGTGCTTGGACTAGCGGGAGTAGGGCGCGCGAGCAGTACTTC.